A selection of T cell receptor beta chains follows, all from one sample in a study of shared clonotypes between healthy human individuals. Produced via immunoSEQ multiplex PCR; TCRdb's table is partial and in-frame only. Among fewer than 700,000 clones listed, around three quarters were seen once. What was sequenced was PBMCs. The receptors here all came from a woman between 35 and 50 years old in good health. Some clones in this sample may be carry-over from other donors' samples. Both conserved end residues are part of each CDR3. D genes are given only for firm matches. Clone size is stated in some rows and not others, as once, few, many or a class when expanded.

D gene	clone size	V gene	J gene	CDR3 protein	CDR3 DNA
TRBD2	-	TRBV7-2	TRBJ2-3	CASSLVRASGTSTDTQYF	TGTGCCAGCAGCTTAGTACGGGCTAGCGGAACTAGCACAGATACGCAGTATTTT
TRBD1	-	TRBV19	TRBJ1-2	CASSPRDSNYGYTF	TGTGCCAGTAGTCCGCGGGACAGCAACTATGGCTACACCTTC
TRBD2	-	TRBV27	TRBJ2-3	CASSFTLAGGGDTQYF	TGTGCCAGCAGTTTCACACTAGCGGGAGGGGGGGATACGCAGTATTTT
-	-	TRBV12-5	TRBJ2-2	CASGLGDTGELFF	TGTGCTAGTGGTTTAGGGGACACCGGGGAGCTGTTTTTT
-	-	TRBV7-6	TRBJ2-3	CASSLDVGDTQYF	TGTGCCAGCAGCTTAGATGTGGGAGATACGCAGTATTTT
TRBD1	-	TRBV29-1	TRBJ2-1	CSVVRGPTYNEQFF	TGCAGCGTTGTTAGGGGGCCTACTTACAATGAGCAGTTCTTC
TRBD2	-	TRBV4-2	TRBJ2-7	CASSQKLGLAGLYEQYF	TGTGCCAGCAGCCAAAAATTGGGACTAGCGGGACTTTACGAGCAGTACTTC
-	-	TRBV30	TRBJ2-1	CAWTWVGGNEQFF	TGTGCCTGGACTTGGGTGGGTGGGAATGAGCAGTTCTTC
-	few	TRBV7-2	TRBJ2-3	CASSLGPGSDTQYF	TGTGCCAGCAGCTTAGGGCCGGGCTCAGATACGCAGTATTTT
TRBD1	few	TRBV5-4	TRBJ2-5	CASSRETGATQYF	TGTGCCAGCAGCCGCGAAACAGGGGCGACCCAGTACTTC
-	-	TRBV5-1	TRBJ2-7	CASSGGGASSYEQYF	TGCGCCAGCAGCGGTGGAGGGGCCTCCTCCTACGAGCAGTACTTC
TRBD2	-	TRBV2	TRBJ2-1	CASGSGSAYNEQFF	TGTGCCAGCGGTAGCGGGAGCGCGTACAATGAGCAGTTCTTC
-	few	TRBV14	TRBJ2-5	CASSPFDGAPQYF	TGTGCCAGCAGCCCATTTGACGGGGCGCCGCAGTACTTC
TRBD1	-	TRBV19	TRBJ1-1	CASSAGTGGANTEAFF	TGTGCCAGTAGTGCCGGGACAGGGGGCGCGAACACTGAAGCTTTCTTT
-	-	TRBV28	TRBJ2-7	CASTRPYYEQYF	TGTGCCAGCACCCGACCCTACTACGAGCAGTACTTC
-	-	TRBV19	TRBJ2-7	CASSVRQDYEQYF	TGTGCCAGTAGTGTACGACAGGACTACGAGCAGTACTTC
-	-	TRBV7-9	TRBJ2-7	CASSLGFNPYEQYF	TGTGCCAGCAGCTTAGGATTTAATCCTTACGAGCAGTACTTC
-	-	TRBV5-1	TRBJ1-5	CASSLDGSEPQHF	TGCGCCAGCAGCTTGGATGGATCGGAGCCCCAGCATTTT
-	-	TRBV4-1	TRBJ1-1	CASSPPEGRTNTEAFF	TGCGCCAGCAGCCCCCCAGAGGGCAGGACGAACACTGAAGCTTTCTTT
-	-	TRBV5-1	TRBJ2-7	CASSFSRDLPRGEQYF	TGCGCCAGCAGCTTCTCCCGGGACCTCCCCAGGGGCGAGCAGTACTTC
TRBD2	few	TRBV30	TRBJ2-5	CAWSDGGGVETQYF	TGTGCCTGGAGTGACGGCGGGGGTGTTGAGACCCAGTACTTC
-	many	TRBV27	TRBJ2-1	CASSLLALGNEQFF	TGTGCCAGCAGTTTGCTAGCCCTAGGGAATGAGCAGTTCTTC
-	-	TRBV29-1	TRBJ2-7	CSGVWAYEQYF	TGCAGCGGGGTTTGGGCATACGAGCAGTACTTC
-	-	TRBV30	TRBJ1-2	CAWSVLVPYGYTF	TGTGCCTGGAGTGTACTGGTTCCCTATGGCTACACCTTC
-	-	TRBV4-1	TRBJ2-3	CASSQEGLSSTDTQYF	TGCGCCAGCAGCCAAGAGGGTCTGTCTAGCACAGATACGCAGTATTTT
TRBD2	-	TRBV10-3	TRBJ2-5	CAIRLGLAEETQYF	TGTGCCATCAGACTAGGACTAGCGGAAGAGACCCAGTACTTC